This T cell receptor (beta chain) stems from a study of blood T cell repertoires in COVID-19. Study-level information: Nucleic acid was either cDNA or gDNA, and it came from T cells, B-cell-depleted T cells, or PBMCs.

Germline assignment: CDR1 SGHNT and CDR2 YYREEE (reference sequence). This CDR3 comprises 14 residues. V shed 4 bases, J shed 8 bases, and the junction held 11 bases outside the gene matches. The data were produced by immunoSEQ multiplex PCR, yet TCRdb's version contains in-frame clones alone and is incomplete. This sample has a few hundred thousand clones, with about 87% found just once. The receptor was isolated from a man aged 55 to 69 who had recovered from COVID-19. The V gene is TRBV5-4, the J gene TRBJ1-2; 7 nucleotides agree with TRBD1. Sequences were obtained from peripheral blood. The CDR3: CASSLGQVDWGYTF. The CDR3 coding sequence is TGTGCCAGCAGCCTCGGACAGGTGGACTGGGGCTACACCTTC.